This T cell receptor beta chain was obtained from a study of long-term antiretroviral therapy in people with HIV (dated by TCRdb to 2021 to 2024). Concerning the study at large: The earliest samples were collected roughly a decade before the 2015 WHO recommendation for immediate ART, at a time when ART was usually postponed until CD4 counts fell. From some 30 adults with confirmed HIV infection, the cohort provided over 150 cryopreserved PBMC samples, gathered serially across a mean of approximately six years (range 1-12). Whether ART initiation and durable HIV suppression were associated with changes in peripheral blood TRB repertoire composition and diversity was tested in a retrospective serial study. No cross-contamination during QIAcube processing turned up in test extractions that ran a monoclonal T-cell line alongside 25 to 35 polyclonal samples. Among the 30 to 35 participants with HIV, ten to eleven were female.

Inclusion was restricted to participants for whom at least one PBMC sample before ART initiation and at least two post-ART samples were available. Every participant with HIV received treatment in the United States of America. Before DNA extraction, cryopreserved samples of about 1-10 million PBMC were thawed and washed. At the time of the earliest PBMC sample, participants with HIV were aged between roughly 23 and 60 years. Each participant contributed PBMC samples from 1-4 timepoints before ART initiation and 2-8 timepoints after ART initiation, with a median of 7 samples. Serial HIV viral load, CD4+ T-cell count, ART history and demographic data were obtained for every participant. Genomic DNA was extracted from unsorted PBMC with a Qiagen kit on a QIAcube, processed in batches of 12 samples. Beyond this particular receptor, the publication reports: Compared with controls, HIV repertoires had narrower CDR3 length ranges, and the network structure pointed to an antigen-experienced repertoire that shifted only slightly toward naive after ART. Since PBMC availability was limited, sequencing covered only the TCR beta chain, with no alpha chain pairing. The samples were dated from about 2004 to 2018, and the ART regimens that were used may be less effective than current ART regimens. Unsorted PBMC were profiled instead of sorted CD4+ and CD8+ T cells because pre-ART samples had limited cell numbers. No data were available on ART adherence, viral resistance or therapy changes, limiting inferences about post-ART repertoire changes. Expanded TRB clones identified before ART initiation dominated the repertoire at all time points, although this dominance fluctuated and declined in many PLHIV after ART. ART initiation was associated with a significant increase in TRB diversity, but diversity stayed significantly below transplant donor controls even after long-term ART.

This clone came up once. Its recognized antigen is unknown. Per-base quality was not reported, and no clone a single base away is much larger than it. The immunoSEQ hsTCRB v3.0 assay was used at survey level resolution to sequence the TRB variable region. TRB sequencing targeted a depth of roughly 40,000-55,000 T-cell genomes per sample. An Illumina MiSeq with a v3 150-cycle kit was used to sequence the pooled TRB libraries. The authors processed their data as follows. Repertoire analysis ran in R within a reproducible Nextflow workflow covering QC, data transformation and analysis. LymphoSeq2, an R package for exploring AIRR-Seq data, was used to implement custom analyses. A few samples that yielded fewer than 5000 total TRB sequences were excluded, so that fewer than 250 HIV repertoires were analyzed. Among the 170 to 200 HIV repertoires that were kept, approximately 61 were collected before ART initiation and roughly 130 were collected after ART initiation. Repertoires were downsampled to 5000 TRB nucleotide sequences, with summary statistics averaged over 100 downsampling iterations. Only TRB sequences with CDR3 regions of at least seven amino acids were retained for analysis. Two measures captured diversity: a Shannon entropy-derived clonality score and the Gini coefficient. In repertoire networks, the top 5000 CDR3 amino acid sequences were linked whenever an edit distance of one separated two sequences. For TRB CDR3 amino acid sequences, antigen specificity groups and MHC restriction were predicted with GLIPH2. To flag known CMV, EBV, HIV or tissue antigen associations, CDR3 amino acid sequences were matched against VDJdb and McPAS-TCR. Pre-ART, post-ART and control groups were compared with Wilcoxon signed-rank tests and Holm-Bonferroni correction. What TCRdb holds here is the immuneACCESS table cut down to in-frame rearrangements. Part of the clones is not present; checked against another copy, under half of the missing clones reflect an unresolved V gene, and the others are unexplained. The V and J calls and clone size come from that table; D and trimming were worked out from the DNA. This sample holds approximately 33,000 clones; roughly 88% were observed only once. Roughly 3.8% of the sample is held by the ten biggest clonotypes.

The specimen comprised unsorted PBMCs, sampled 0.8 years before starting antiretroviral therapy. This receptor was taken from a man in his late teens or twenties with HIV.

The bases read TGCGCCAGCAGCCAAGAGGAAACTAGTCGGGATACGCAGTATTTT. Translation gives CASSQEETSRDTQYF. The rearrangement combines TRBV4-3 with TRBJ2-3, with TRBD2 perhaps the D gene, on 5 matching bases. Spanning cysteine to phenylalanine, the CDR3 consists of 15 amino acids. Solely the CDR3 DNA is kept, with 45 bases framed from the first base. CDR1 and CDR2 were assigned from the germline V gene as LGHNA and YSLEER. V is clipped by 0 bases and J by 6 bases, and the sequence between their germline boundaries is 13 bases long.